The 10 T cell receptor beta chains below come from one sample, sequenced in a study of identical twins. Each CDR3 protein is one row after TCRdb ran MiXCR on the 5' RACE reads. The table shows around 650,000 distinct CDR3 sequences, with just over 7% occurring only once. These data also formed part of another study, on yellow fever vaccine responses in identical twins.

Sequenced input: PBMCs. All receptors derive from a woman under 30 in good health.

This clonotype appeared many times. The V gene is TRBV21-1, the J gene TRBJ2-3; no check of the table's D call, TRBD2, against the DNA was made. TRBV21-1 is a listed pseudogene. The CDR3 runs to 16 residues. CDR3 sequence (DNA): TGTGCCAGCAGCAAGGTTCGGGGCCCCGGCACAGATACGCAGTATTTT. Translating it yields CASSKVRGPGTDTQYF.

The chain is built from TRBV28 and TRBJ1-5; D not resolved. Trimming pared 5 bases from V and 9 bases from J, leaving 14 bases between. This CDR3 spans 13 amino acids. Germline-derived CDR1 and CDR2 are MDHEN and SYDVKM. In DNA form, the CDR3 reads TGTGCCAGCAGTGCATTAGGGTCTCTGCCCCAGCATTTT. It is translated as CASSALGSLPQHF.

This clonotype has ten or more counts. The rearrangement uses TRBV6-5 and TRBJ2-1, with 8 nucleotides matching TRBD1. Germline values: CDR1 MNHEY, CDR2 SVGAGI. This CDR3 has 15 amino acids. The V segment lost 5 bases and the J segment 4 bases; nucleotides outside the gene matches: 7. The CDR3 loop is CASSLQGDSYNEQFF. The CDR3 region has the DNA TGTGCCAGCAGTCTACAGGGGGATTCTTACAATGAGCAGTTCTTC.

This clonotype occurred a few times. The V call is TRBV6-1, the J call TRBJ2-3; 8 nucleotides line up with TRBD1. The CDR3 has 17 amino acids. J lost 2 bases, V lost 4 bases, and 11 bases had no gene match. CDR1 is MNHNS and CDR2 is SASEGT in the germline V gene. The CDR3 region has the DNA TGTGCCAGCAGTGGGCCACGGACAGGGTGGTTCACAGATACGCAGTATTTT. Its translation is CASSGPRTGWFTDTQYF.

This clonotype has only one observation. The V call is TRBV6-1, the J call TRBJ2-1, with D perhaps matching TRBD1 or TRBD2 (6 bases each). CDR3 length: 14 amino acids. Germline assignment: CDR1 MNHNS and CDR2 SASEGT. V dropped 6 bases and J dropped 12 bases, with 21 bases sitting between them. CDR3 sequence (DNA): TGTGCCAGCAGGGAGGGGGTCTCAGGCAGTGGGCAGTTCTTC. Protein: CASREGVSGSGQFF.

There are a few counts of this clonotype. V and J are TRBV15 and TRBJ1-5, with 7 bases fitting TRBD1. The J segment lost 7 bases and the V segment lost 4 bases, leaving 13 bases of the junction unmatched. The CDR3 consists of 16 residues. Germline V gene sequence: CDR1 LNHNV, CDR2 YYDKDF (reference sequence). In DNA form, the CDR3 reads TGTGCCACCAGCACCTACAGGGGACCGCCTGAACAGCCCCAGCATTTT. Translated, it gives CATSTYRGPPEQPQHF. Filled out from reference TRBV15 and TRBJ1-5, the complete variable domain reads DAMVIQNPRYQVTQFGKPVTLSCSQTLNHNVMYWYQQKSSQAPKLLFHYYDKDFNNEADTPDNFQSRRPNTSFCFLDIRSPGLGDTAMYLCATSTYRGPPEQPQHFGDGTRLSIL.

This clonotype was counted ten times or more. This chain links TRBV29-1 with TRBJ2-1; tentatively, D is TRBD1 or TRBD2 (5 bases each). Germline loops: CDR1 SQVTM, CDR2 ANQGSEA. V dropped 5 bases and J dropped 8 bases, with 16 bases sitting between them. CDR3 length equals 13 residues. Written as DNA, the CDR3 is TGCAGCGTTTGGGGACCCTTTAAGGATGAGCAGTTCTTC. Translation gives CSVWGPFKDEQFF.

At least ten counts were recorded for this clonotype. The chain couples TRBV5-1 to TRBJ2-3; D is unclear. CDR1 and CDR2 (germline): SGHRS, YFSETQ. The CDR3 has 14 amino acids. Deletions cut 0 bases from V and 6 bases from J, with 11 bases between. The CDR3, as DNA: TGCGCCAGCAGCTTGGTTACCGGTCTGGATACGCAGTATTTT. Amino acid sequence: CASSLVTGLDTQYF.

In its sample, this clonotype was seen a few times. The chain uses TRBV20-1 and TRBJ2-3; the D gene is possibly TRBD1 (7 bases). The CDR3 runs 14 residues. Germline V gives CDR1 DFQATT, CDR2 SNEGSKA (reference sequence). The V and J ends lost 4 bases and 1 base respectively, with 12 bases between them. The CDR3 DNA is TGCAGTGCTACCAGGGGGGTGGGCACAGATACGCAGTATTTT. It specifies CSATRGVGTDTQYF.

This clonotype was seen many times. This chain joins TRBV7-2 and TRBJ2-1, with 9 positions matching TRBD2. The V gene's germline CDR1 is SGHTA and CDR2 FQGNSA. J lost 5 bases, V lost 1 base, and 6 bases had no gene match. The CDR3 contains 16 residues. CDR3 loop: CASSLGVAGVHNEQFF. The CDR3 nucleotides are TGTGCCAGCAGCTTAGGGGTAGCGGGAGTCCACAATGAGCAGTTCTTC.